The rows below give T cell receptor beta chains drawn from one sample of a study of blood T cells in healthy people across ages. TCRdb itself ran the 5' RACE reads through MiXCR, one entry per CDR3 protein. The sample lists 1.5 million to 1.8 million distinct CDR3 sequences, 40% to 45% seen once, with more than 4% in the top ten. Sample: blood. Receptor source: a woman aged 18-29 years in good health. Both conserved end residues are part of each CDR3. A D gene is named only where the DNA matches it firmly. Only part of the rows carry a size: once, few, many, or a class if the clone is expanded.

CDR3aa,CDR3nt,v_gene,d_gene,abundance,j_gene
CASSFQGYEQFF,TGTGCCAGCAGTTTCCAGGGCTATGAGCAGTTCTTC,TRBV12-3/TRBV12-4,-,-,TRBJ2-1
CATSSRGPSNQPQHF,TGTGCCACCAGTTCCAGGGGGCCGAGCAATCAGCCCCAGCATTTT,TRBV15,TRBD1,-,TRBJ1-5
CASSLRSMVEQFF,TGTGCCAGCAGCTTGCGAAGTATGGTTGAGCAGTTCTTC,TRBV7-2,-,-,TRBJ2-1
CSARDERRGETQYF,TGCAGTGCTAGAGACGAGCGGCGGGGAGAGACCCAGTACTTC,TRBV20-1,-,-,TRBJ2-5
CSAREGTGDHEQYF,TGCAGTGCTAGAGAGGGGACAGGAGACCATGAGCAGTACTTC,TRBV20-1,TRBD1,-,TRBJ2-5
CSARSGTVAETQYF,TGCAGTGCTAGGTCAGGGACTGTCGCAGAGACCCAGTACTTC,TRBV20-1,-,few,TRBJ2-5
CASSQVTGGYYGYTF,TGCGCCAGCAGCCAAGTGACAGGGGGATACTATGGCTACACCTTC,TRBV4-1,TRBD1,few,TRBJ1-2
CASSFSRDQRRDNEQFF,TGTGCCAGCAGTTTTAGCCGGGACCAAAGACGGGACAATGAGCAGTTCTTC,TRBV12-3/TRBV12-4,-,-,TRBJ2-1
CASSYSRNNEQFF,TGTGCCAGCAGTTATAGTAGGAACAATGAGCAGTTCTTC,TRBV6-6,-,few,TRBJ2-1
CASRPRDRDRETQYF,TGTGCCAGCAGGCCCCGGGACAGGGATCGAGAGACCCAGTACTTC,TRBV12-3/TRBV12-4,TRBD1,-,TRBJ2-5
CASSYSISGGIKAFF,TGTGCCAGCAGTTACTCGATTTCAGGGGGGATTAAAGCTTTCTTT,TRBV6-5,TRBD1,-,TRBJ1-1
CSVGEAGTEAFF,TGCAGCGTTGGGGAGGCGGGCACTGAAGCTTTCTTT,TRBV29-1,-,-,TRBJ1-1
CASSPRRIVPADTQYF,TGTGCCAGCAGCCCCCGGAGGATTGTCCCCGCAGATACGCAGTATTTT,TRBV7-9,-,-,TRBJ2-3
CAISGLMAGEQYF,TGTGCCATCAGTGGGCTCATGGCGGGGGAGCAGTACTTC,TRBV10-3,TRBD2,-,TRBJ2-5
CTSSQHFVPYEQYF,TGTACCAGCAGCCAACATTTCGTCCCCTACGAGCAGTACTTC,TRBV11-2,-,-,TRBJ2-7
CSVGEGYYGYTF,TGCAGCGTTGGGGAGGGTTATTATGGCTACACCTTC,TRBV29-1,-,few,TRBJ1-2
CASSLEGLGGTEAFF,TGTGCCAGCAGCTTAGAGGGCTTGGGCGGGACTGAAGCTTTCTTT,TRBV27,-,few,TRBJ1-1
CASGTVGDIQYF,TGTGCCAGTGGGACTGTCGGAGACATTCAGTACTTC,TRBV10-3,-,few,TRBJ2-4
CASSQDQRAGGFF,TGTGCCAGCAGCCAAGATCAGAGAGCGGGGGGGTTCTTC,TRBV14,TRBD2,few,TRBJ2-1
CASSPIGLAGDHEQYF,TGTGCCAGCAGCCCGATCGGGCTAGCGGGAGATCACGAGCAGTACTTC,TRBV12-3/TRBV12-4,TRBD2,-,TRBJ2-7
CASSSSGRNHEQYF,TGTGCCAGCAGTTCTAGCGGGAGGAACCACGAGCAGTACTTC,TRBV27,TRBD2,few,TRBJ2-7
CASNLGGGNNEQFF,TGTGCCAGCAACCTTGGCGGGGGGAACAATGAGCAGTTCTTC,TRBV12-3/TRBV12-4,TRBD2,-,TRBJ2-1
CASSQDRARDGYTF,TGCGCCAGCAGCCAAGATCGGGCCAGGGACGGCTACACCTTC,TRBV4-3,-,-,TRBJ1-2
CSVTPRDREHQPQHF,TGCAGCGTTACCCCGAGGGACAGGGAACATCAGCCCCAGCATTTT,TRBV29-1,TRBD1,few,TRBJ1-5
CSVIDPGPDEQFF,TGCAGTGTTATAGACCCTGGTCCGGATGAGCAGTTCTTC,TRBV20-1,-,-,TRBJ2-1
CSEGGGQNIQYF,TGCAGCGAGGGGGGGGGTCAAAACATTCAGTACTTC,TRBV29-1,-,-,TRBJ2-4
CASSLIGGNPYNEQFF,TGTGCCAGCAGTTTAATAGGGGGAAACCCCTACAATGAGCAGTTCTTC,TRBV27,-,-,TRBJ2-1
CASTNSSNQPQHF,TGCGCCAGCACCAACAGTAGCAATCAGCCCCAGCATTTT,TRBV23-1,-,few,TRBJ1-5
CASSLATEQFF,TGTGCCAGCAGTTTGGCGACTGAGCAGTTCTTC,TRBV12-3/TRBV12-4,-,few,TRBJ2-1